A selection of T cell receptor beta chains follows, all from one sample in a study of blood T cells in healthy people across ages. TCRdb reprocessed the 5' RACE reads with MiXCR, giving one entry per CDR3 protein. The data show around 1.5 million distinct CDR3 sequences, with about 31% seen just once and 10% to 12% held by the top ten. The sequenced sample consisted of blood. These receptors were collected from a woman aged 30 to 39 in good health. CDR3s leave out the opening cysteine and the closing phenylalanine or tryptophan. Fields, in order: J gene, CDR3 length, V gene, CDR3 protein.

j_call: TRBJ2-7; cdr3_length: 12; v_call: TRBV15; cdr3_aa: ATSPWQGSYEQY
j_call: TRBJ1-2; cdr3_length: 9; v_call: TRBV20-1; cdr3_aa: SYRGLYGYT
j_call: TRBJ1-5; cdr3_length: 16; v_call: TRBV20-1; cdr3_aa: SARDLRAGGQIMQPQH
j_call: TRBJ2-3; cdr3_length: 14; v_call: TRBV3-1; cdr3_aa: ASSHGTRYGTDTQY
j_call: TRBJ2-1; cdr3_length: 13; v_call: TRBV15; cdr3_aa: ATSPDRGENNEQF
j_call: TRBJ2-7; cdr3_length: 13; v_call: TRBV4-1; cdr3_aa: ASSQEDSSSYEQY
j_call: TRBJ1-6; cdr3_length: 11; v_call: TRBV10-3; cdr3_aa: AIRPDKSSPLH
j_call: TRBJ1-6; cdr3_length: 14; v_call: TRBV20-1; cdr3_aa: SARGVGEDIGSPLH
j_call: TRBJ2-3; cdr3_length: 9; v_call: TRBV29-1; cdr3_aa: SVTGSDTQY
j_call: TRBJ2-5; cdr3_length: 11; v_call: TRBV7-2; cdr3_aa: ASSSRGIGRQY
j_call: TRBJ2-3; cdr3_length: 10; v_call: TRBV20-1; cdr3_aa: GPTKGTDTQY
j_call: TRBJ2-2; cdr3_length: 13; v_call: TRBV5-1; cdr3_aa: ASSLVAENTGERF
j_call: TRBJ1-6; cdr3_length: 10; v_call: TRBV30; cdr3_aa: AWSARGSPLH
j_call: TRBJ2-7; cdr3_length: 13; v_call: TRBV20-1; cdr3_aa: SARDLGGFAYEQY
j_call: TRBJ2-7; cdr3_length: 10; v_call: TRBV27; cdr3_aa: ASSGGAYEQY
j_call: TRBJ2-7; cdr3_length: 12; v_call: TRBV27; cdr3_aa: ASSGQGTFYEQY
j_call: TRBJ2-7; cdr3_length: 10; v_call: TRBV29-1; cdr3_aa: SVRWGPREQY
j_call: TRBJ1-2; cdr3_length: 12; v_call: TRBV29-1; cdr3_aa: SVEDSRGNYGYT
j_call: TRBJ2-1; cdr3_length: 18; v_call: TRBV20-1; cdr3_aa: SAADRPKKGKAISYNEQF
j_call: TRBJ1-2; cdr3_length: 13; v_call: TRBV3-1; cdr3_aa: ASSQDHGGLYGYT
j_call: TRBJ2-1; cdr3_length: 10; v_call: TRBV29-1; cdr3_aa: SVARTDNEQF
j_call: TRBJ2-7; cdr3_length: 13; v_call: TRBV11-2; cdr3_aa: ASSLFRDRVTEQY
j_call: TRBJ2-7; cdr3_length: 11; v_call: TRBV7-2; cdr3_aa: ASSSRIVYEQY
j_call: TRBJ2-1; cdr3_length: 11; v_call: TRBV10-3; cdr3_aa: ATGGREVGEQF
j_call: TRBJ2-7; cdr3_length: 17; v_call: TRBV6-2/TRBV6-3; cdr3_aa: ASSYVTSGKEGLGYEQY